These 24 T cell receptor beta chains were all obtained from the same sample, sequenced in a study of T cell responses to AZD1222 COVID-19 vaccine. Libraries were prepared by immunoSEQ multiplex PCR; TCRdb keeps only in-frame clonotypes and omits some of them. The data contain tens of thousands of clones, around 80% of them singletons. Sample: peripheral blood, taken on day 0 of AZD1222 vaccination. The receptors derive from an adult in good health.

On this clone: The junction differs from germline at one of its ends, possibly a read error. J is TRBJ2-1 and V is TRBV19; 13 nucleotides agree with TRBD2. The germline V gene encodes CDR1 LNHDA and CDR2 SQIVND (reference sequence). This CDR3 contains 15 residues. The CDR3 DNA follows: TGTGCCAGTAGGATAGGACTAGCGGGAGTGGGTGAGCAGTTCTTC. Translating it yields CASRIGLAGVGEQFF.

DNA for the CDR3: TGTGCCAGCAGCCCGGGACTAGCGCTCATCTACAATGAGCAGTTCTTC. Translating it yields CASSPGLALIYNEQFF. The chain links TRBV13 to TRBJ2-1; the match to TRBD2 covers 10 bases. The trim removed 5 bases at V and 3 bases at J, leaving 7 bases unmatched. The germline gives CDR1 PRHDT, CDR2 FYEKMQ (reference sequence). This CDR3 region has 16 residues.

By share, this clone counts as hyperexpanded (1% or more). The chain has TRBV5-1 and TRBJ1-1; unclear D gene. Trimming pared 2 bases from V and 4 bases from J, leaving 9 bases between. The germline gives CDR1 SGHRS, CDR2 YFSETQ. The CDR3 spans 13 residues. Here the CDR3 reads CASSFVPVTEAFF. The CDR3 bases are TGCGCCAGCAGCTTTGTCCCGGTCACTGAAGCTTTCTTT.

The chain joins TRBV7-2 to TRBJ1-1; D remains unclear. The V gene's germline CDR1 is SGHTA and CDR2 FQGNSA. Trimming stripped 4 bases from V and 5 bases from J, with 11 bases between. The CDR3 length is 13 residues. CDR3 nucleotides: TGTGCCAGCAGCTCTTATAGGAAAACTGAAGCTTTCTTT. Protein sequence: CASSSYRKTEAFF.

This sequence joins TRBV10-3 and TRBJ1-5; a possible D gene is TRBD1 (5 bases). V was clipped by 8 bases and J by 3 bases, with 14 bases between them. The CDR3 sequence is 14 residues long. Germline V CDR1 and CDR2: ENHRY, SYGVKD. The CDR3 DNA follows: TGTGCCATCGCCCGGACGGGGGACAATCAGCCCCAGCATTTT. This codes for CAIARTGDNQPQHF.

This sequence joins TRBV11-2 and TRBJ2-7; TRBD1 might be the D (5 bases). V lost 5 bases to trimming and J lost 2 bases, with 13 bases between them. Germline CDR1 and CDR2: SGHAT and FQNNGV. CDR3 length: 14 residues. CDR3 sequence (DNA): TGTGCCAGCAGCCTCAGGGAACAACCCTACGAGCAGTACTTC. Translating it yields CASSLREQPYEQYF.

This chain joins TRBV19 and TRBJ1-5; 8 bases fit TRBD1. V was pared by 6 bases and J by 1 base, with 5 bases of the junction left unmatched. This CDR3 comprises 15 residues. Germline CDR1 LNHDA, CDR2 SQIVND (reference sequence). The CDR3, as DNA: TGTGCCAGTAGCTCGACAGGGGAGAGCAATCAGCCCCAGCATTTT. Encoded protein: CASSSTGESNQPQHF.

Only a few counts were recorded for this clone. The CDR3 DNA follows: TGTGCCAGCAGGACGGGACTGGGCACCGGGGAGCTGTTTTTT. Protein: CASRTGLGTGELFF. The V and J genes are TRBV5-4 and TRBJ2-2; possible D gene TRBD2, 6 bases. There are 14 residues in the CDR3. Trimming removed 5 bases from V and 4 bases from J, with 12 bases in between. In germline, CDR1 is SGHNT, CDR2 YYREEE (reference sequence). The whole variable domain, filled in from reference TRBV5-4 and TRBJ2-2, reads ETGVTQSPTHLIKTRGQQVTLRCSSQSGHNTVSWYQQALGQGPQFIFQYYREEENGRGNFPPRFSGLQFPNYSSELNVNALELDDSALYLCASRTGLGTGELFFGEGSRLTVL.

V is TRBV14 and J is TRBJ2-1; D remains ambiguous. V lost 2 bases, J lost 0 bases, and 14 bases lay in between. The CDR3 covers 17 residues. Germline V lookup: CDR1 SGHDN, CDR2 FVKESK. The CDR3 bases are TGTGCCAGCAGCCAAAACTGGGCCCGGAGCTCCTACAATGAGCAGTTCTTC. Translating gives CASSQNWARSSYNEQFF.

The J gene is TRBJ1-2, the V gene TRBV7-9, with TRBD1 matching over 10 bases. V lost 5 bases, J lost 3 bases, and 6 bases stayed unmatched. Looked up from germline, CDR1 is SEHNR and CDR2 is FQNEAQ (reference sequence). This CDR3 region has 15 residues. The CDR3 loop is CASSNRDRGDYGYTF. The CDR3 region has the DNA TGTGCCAGCAGCAATAGGGACAGGGGAGACTATGGCTACACCTTC.

The V and J genes are TRBV9 and TRBJ1-5; 7 nucleotides line up with TRBD1. This CDR3 region has 15 residues. Trimming took 0 bases from V and 5 from J; bases not matched to a gene: 5. Germline V gene lookup returns CDR1 SGDLS and CDR2 YYNGEE. CDR3 bases: TGTGCCAGCAGCGTAGGCCACGGGACAGATCAGCCCCAGCATTTT. This gives the protein CASSVGHGTDQPQHF.

The rearrangement links TRBV6-5 to TRBJ1-1; the D is unclear. V lost 8 bases, J lost 7 bases, and 17 bases lay in between. The CDR3 covers 13 residues. From germline, CDR1 is MNHEY and CDR2 SVGAGI. The chain's CDR3 is CASGSYPTFEAFF. In nucleotides, the CDR3 is TGTGCCAGCGGCTCCTACCCAACCTTTGAAGCTTTCTTT.

The rearrangement uses TRBV7-9 and TRBJ2-7, with 9 bases that match TRBD1. J lost 2 bases, V lost 6 bases, and 5 bases had no gene match. The CDR3 loop spans 14 amino acids. Germline CDR1 is SEHNR and CDR2 is FQNEAQ (reference sequence). CDR3 sequence reads: CASSMGQGTYEQYF. Written as DNA, the CDR3 is TGTGCCAGCAGTATGGGACAGGGCACCTACGAGCAGTACTTC.

The genes are TRBV2 and TRBJ2-3; no firm D call. V was pared by 11 bases and J by 2 bases, with 14 bases between. Germline values: CDR1 SNHLY, CDR2 FYNNEI. The length of the CDR3 is 13 residues. The CDR3 region has the DNA TGTGCCTCCGCCACCGGGTTCACAGATACGCAGTATTTT. Protein sequence: CASATGFTDTQYF.

The chain joins TRBV5-1 to TRBJ2-5, with 10 bases that match TRBD1. CDR3 length equals 16 residues. CDR1 is SGHRS, CDR2 YFSETQ, per germline. V dropped 3 bases and J dropped 2; count of bases not matched to a gene: 7. The CDR3 DNA is TGCGCCAGCAGCTCGGGGACAGGGGAATTGCAAGAGACCCAGTACTTC. Translating gives CASSSGTGELQETQYF.

The chain has TRBV28 and TRBJ1-5, with D tentatively TRBD1 (5 bases). Trimming took 9 bases from V and 4 from J, leaving 19 bases between them. Per germline, CDR1 MDHEN and CDR2 SYDVKM. There are 15 residues in the CDR3. The CDR3 DNA follows: TGTGCCAGTCAGGACCCAGGACATGGTAATCAGCCCCAGCATTTT. Its protein product is CASQDPGHGNQPQHF. Supplemented by reference TRBV28 and TRBJ1-5, the full variable domain reads DVKVTQSSRYLVKRTGEKVFLECVQDMDHENMFWYRQDPGLGLRLIYFSYDVKMKEKGDIPEGYSVSREKKERFSLILESASTNQTSMYLCASQDPGHGNQPQHFGDGTRLSIL.

A few counts support this clone. The chain combines TRBV27 with TRBJ1-1, with TRBD1 matching over 8 bases. Per germline, CDR1 MNHEY and CDR2 SMNVEV (reference sequence). The CDR3 is made up of 16 amino acids. The J segment lost 0 bases and the V segment lost 8 bases, leaving 11 bases of the junction unmatched. DNA for the CDR3: TGTGCCAGCTGGCCCTGGGACAGGCGATTGAACACTGAAGCTTTCTTT. Translated: CASWPWDRRLNTEAFF.

The chain couples TRBV9 to TRBJ2-1, with 8 bases aligning to TRBD2. Trimming removed 1 base from V and 0 bases from J; junction bases left unmatched: 15. CDR3 length: 20 residues. Germline V gene data show CDR1 as SGDLS and CDR2 as YYNGEE. The CDR3 reads CASSVPTSGPHLSSYNEQFF. The CDR3 DNA is TGTGCCAGCAGCGTACCCACTAGCGGCCCCCACCTTAGCTCCTACAATGAGCAGTTCTTC. Filled out from reference TRBV9 and TRBJ2-1, the complete variable domain reads DSGVTQTPKHLITATGQRVTLRCSPRSGDLSVYWYQQSLDQGLQFLIQYYNGEERAKGNILERFSAQQFPDLHSELNLSSLELGDSALYFCASSVPTSGPHLSSYNEQFFGPGTRLTVL.

By share, this clone counts as medium-sized. CDR3 DNA: TGTGCCAGCAGTTACTCCCCTATAACTGAAGCTTTCTTT. This sequence encodes CASSYSPITEAFF. This chain connects TRBV6-5 to TRBJ1-1; D remains ambiguous. V lost 0 bases to trimming and J lost 5 bases, with 7 bases between them. This CDR3 has 13 amino acids. Looked up from germline, CDR1 is MNHEY and CDR2 is SVGAGI.

The chain uses TRBV7-6 and TRBJ2-4, with a weak D call TRBD2 (5 bases). Germline V lookup: CDR1 SGHVS, CDR2 FNYEAQ. V lost 5 bases to trimming and J lost 5 bases, with 10 bases between them. The CDR3 consists of 13 residues. DNA for the CDR3: TGTGCCAGCAGCACGAGGACTGAAAACATTCAGTACTTC. As protein: CASSTRTENIQYF.

V and J are TRBV11-2 and TRBJ2-1, with TRBD1 matching over 7 bases. Trimming took 1 base from V and 3 from J; bases not matched to a gene: 3. CDR3 size: 15 residues. In germline, CDR1 is SGHAT, CDR2 FQNNGV. CDR3: CASSLGQGDYNEQFF. CDR3 bases: TGTGCCAGCAGCTTAGGACAGGGCGACTACAATGAGCAGTTCTTC. Together with reference TRBV11-2 and TRBJ2-1, the CDR3 gives the full variable domain: EAGVAQSPRYKIIEKRQSVAFWCNPISGHATLYWYQQILGQGPKLLIQFQNNGVVDDSQLPKDRFSAERLKGVDSTLKIQPAKLEDSAVYLCASSLGQGDYNEQFFGPGTRLTVL.

The CDR3 protein is CASSFRLSILGYTF. In DNA form, the CDR3 reads TGTGCCAGCAGTTTCCGACTTTCCATCTTGGGCTACACCTTC. This sequence joins TRBV28 and TRBJ1-2; D remains ambiguous. The V gene lost 3 bases and the J gene lost 8 bases, with 16 bases spanning the gap. From germline, CDR1 is MDHEN and CDR2 SYDVKM. The CDR3 totals 14 residues.

The gene calls are TRBV20-1 and TRBJ2-7; D not certain. CDR3 length: 14 residues. The germline V gene has CDR1 DFQATT and CDR2 SNEGSKA (reference sequence). V shed 3 bases and J shed 2 bases, with 14 bases lying between them. The CDR3 loop reads CSASEGPWTYEQYF. CDR3 nucleotides: TGCAGTGCTAGTGAAGGGCCTTGGACCTACGAGCAGTACTTC.

In DNA form, the CDR3 reads TGTGCCACCCCGCCCCATTACGAGCAGTACTTC. Protein: CATPPHYEQYF. J is TRBJ2-7 and V is TRBV27; D gene unclear. Germline-derived CDR1 and CDR2 are MNHEY and SMNVEV (reference sequence). V shed 10 bases and J shed 4 bases, with 11 bases lying between them. This CDR3 region has 11 residues.